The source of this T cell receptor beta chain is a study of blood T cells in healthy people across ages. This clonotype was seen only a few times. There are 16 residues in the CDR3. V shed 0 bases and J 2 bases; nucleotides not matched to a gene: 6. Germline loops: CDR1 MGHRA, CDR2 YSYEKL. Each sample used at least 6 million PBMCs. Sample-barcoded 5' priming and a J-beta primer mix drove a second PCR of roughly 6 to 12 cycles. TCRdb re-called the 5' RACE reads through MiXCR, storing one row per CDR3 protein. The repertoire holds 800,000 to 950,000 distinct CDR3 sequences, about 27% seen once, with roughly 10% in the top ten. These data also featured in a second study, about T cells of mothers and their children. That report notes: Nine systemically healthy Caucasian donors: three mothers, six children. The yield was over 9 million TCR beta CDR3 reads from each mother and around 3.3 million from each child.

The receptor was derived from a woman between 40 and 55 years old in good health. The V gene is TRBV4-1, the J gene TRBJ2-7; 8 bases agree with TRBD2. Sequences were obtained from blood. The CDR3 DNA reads TGCGCCAGCAGCCAAGATCCCGCGGGGGGACCCTACGAGCAGTACTTC. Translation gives CASSQDPAGGPYEQYF.